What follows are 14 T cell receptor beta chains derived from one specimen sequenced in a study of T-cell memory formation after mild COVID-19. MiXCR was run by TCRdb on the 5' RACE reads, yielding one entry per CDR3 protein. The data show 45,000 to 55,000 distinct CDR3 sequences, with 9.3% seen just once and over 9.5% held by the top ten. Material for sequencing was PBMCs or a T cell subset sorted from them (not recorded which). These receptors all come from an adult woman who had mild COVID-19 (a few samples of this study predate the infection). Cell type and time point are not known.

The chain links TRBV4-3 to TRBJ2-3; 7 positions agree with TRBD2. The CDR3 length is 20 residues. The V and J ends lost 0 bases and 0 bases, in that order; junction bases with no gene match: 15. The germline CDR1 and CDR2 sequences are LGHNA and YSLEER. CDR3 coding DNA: TGCGCCAGCAGCCAAGATTACATCGGGGAGGGGCGGGTTAGCACAGATACGCAGTATTTT. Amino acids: CASSQDYIGEGRVSTDTQYF.

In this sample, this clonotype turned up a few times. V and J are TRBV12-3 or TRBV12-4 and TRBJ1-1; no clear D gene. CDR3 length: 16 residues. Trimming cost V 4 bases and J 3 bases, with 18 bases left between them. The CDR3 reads CASSSPDWGGDTEAFF. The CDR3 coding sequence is TGTGCCAGCAGTTCACCTGATTGGGGAGGTGACACTGAAGCTTTCTTT.

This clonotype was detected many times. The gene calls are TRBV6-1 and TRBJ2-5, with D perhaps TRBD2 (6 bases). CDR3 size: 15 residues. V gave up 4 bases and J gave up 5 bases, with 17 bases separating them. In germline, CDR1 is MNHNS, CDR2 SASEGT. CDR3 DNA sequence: TGTGCCAGCAGTGTTCGACTAGTAAGGGGTGAGACCCAGTACTTC. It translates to CASSVRLVRGETQYF.

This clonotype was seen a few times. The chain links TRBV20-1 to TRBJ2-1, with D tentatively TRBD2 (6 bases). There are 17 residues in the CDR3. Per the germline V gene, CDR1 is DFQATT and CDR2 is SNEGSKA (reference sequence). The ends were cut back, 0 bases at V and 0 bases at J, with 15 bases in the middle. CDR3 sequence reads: CSARDGGSGSSYNEQFF. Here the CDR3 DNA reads TGCAGTGCTAGAGATGGGGGTAGCGGATCCTCCTACAATGAGCAGTTCTTC.

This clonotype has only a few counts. In DNA form, the CDR3 reads TGTGCCAGCAGCGCGTTCAGGGCGAATGGTGAAAAACTGTTTTTT. Translation: CASSAFRANGEKLFF. The J gene is TRBJ1-4, the V gene TRBV5-6, with a weak D call TRBD1 (5 bases). The CDR3 is 15 residues long. V gave up 4 bases and J gave up 7 bases, with 17 bases separating them. Germline assignment: CDR1 SGHDT and CDR2 YYEEEE.

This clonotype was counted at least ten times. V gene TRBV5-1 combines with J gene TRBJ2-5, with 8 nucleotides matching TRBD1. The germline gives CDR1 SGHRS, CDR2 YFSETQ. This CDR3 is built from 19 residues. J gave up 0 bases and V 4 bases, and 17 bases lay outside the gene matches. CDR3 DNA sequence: TGCGCCAGCAGCATTGGGACAGGCGGCTCAAGGGGGTACCAAGAGACCCAGTACTTC. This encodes CASSIGTGGSRGYQETQYF.

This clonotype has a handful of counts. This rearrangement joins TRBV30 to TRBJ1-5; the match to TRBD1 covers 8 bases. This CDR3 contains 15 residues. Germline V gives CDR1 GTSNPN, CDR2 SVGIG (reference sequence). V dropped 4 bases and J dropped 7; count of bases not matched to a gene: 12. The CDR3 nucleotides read TGTGCCTGGACCGTACTGGGGGGGACAGGACAGCCCCAGCATTTT. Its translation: CAWTVLGGTGQPQHF.

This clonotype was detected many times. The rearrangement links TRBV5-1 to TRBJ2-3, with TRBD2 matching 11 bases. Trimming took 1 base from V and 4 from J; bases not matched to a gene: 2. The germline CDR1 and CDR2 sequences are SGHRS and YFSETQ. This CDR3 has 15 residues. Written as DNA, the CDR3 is TGCGCCAGCAGCTTGACTAGCGGGAGCTCAGATACGCAGTATTTT. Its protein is CASSLTSGSSDTQYF.

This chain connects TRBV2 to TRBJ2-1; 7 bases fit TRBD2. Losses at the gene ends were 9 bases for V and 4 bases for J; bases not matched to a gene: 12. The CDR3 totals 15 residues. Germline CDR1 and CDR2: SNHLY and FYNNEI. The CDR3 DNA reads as TGTGCCAGAGAGAGCGGGATAAGGGATTACAATGAGCAGTTCTTC. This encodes CARESGIRDYNEQFF.

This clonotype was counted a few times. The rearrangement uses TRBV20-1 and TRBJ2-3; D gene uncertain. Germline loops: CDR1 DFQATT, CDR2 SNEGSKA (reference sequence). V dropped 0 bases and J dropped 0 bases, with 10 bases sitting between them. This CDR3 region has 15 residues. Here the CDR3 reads CSARDHFQSTDTQYF. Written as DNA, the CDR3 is TGCAGTGCTAGAGATCATTTCCAGAGCACAGATACGCAGTATTTT.

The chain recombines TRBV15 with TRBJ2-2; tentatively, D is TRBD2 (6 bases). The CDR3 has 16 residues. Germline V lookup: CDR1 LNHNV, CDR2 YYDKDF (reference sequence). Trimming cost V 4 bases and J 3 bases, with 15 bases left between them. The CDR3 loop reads CATSNWEAVDTGELFF. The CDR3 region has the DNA TGTGCCACCAGCAATTGGGAGGCGGTGGACACCGGGGAGCTGTTTTTT. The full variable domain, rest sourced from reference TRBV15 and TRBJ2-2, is DAMVIQNPRYQVTQFGKPVTLSCSQTLNHNVMYWYQQKSSQAPKLLFHYYDKDFNNEADTPDNFQSRRPNTSFCFLDIRSPGLGDTAMYLCATSNWEAVDTGELFFGEGSRLTVL.

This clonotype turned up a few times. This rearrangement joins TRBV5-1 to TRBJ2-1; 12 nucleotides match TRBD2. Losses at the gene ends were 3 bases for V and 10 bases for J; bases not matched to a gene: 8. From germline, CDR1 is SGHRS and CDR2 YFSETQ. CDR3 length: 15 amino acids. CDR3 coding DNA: TGCGCCAGCAGCTCGAGGCTAGCGGGGGGGCCCGAGCAGTTCTTC. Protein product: CASSSRLAGGPEQFF.

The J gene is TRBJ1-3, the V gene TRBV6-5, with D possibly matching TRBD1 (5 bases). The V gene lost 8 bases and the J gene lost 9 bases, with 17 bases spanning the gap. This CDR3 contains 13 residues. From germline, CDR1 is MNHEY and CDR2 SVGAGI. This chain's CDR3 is CASVQVPDGTIYF. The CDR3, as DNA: TGTGCCAGCGTACAGGTCCCGGATGGCACCATATATTTT.

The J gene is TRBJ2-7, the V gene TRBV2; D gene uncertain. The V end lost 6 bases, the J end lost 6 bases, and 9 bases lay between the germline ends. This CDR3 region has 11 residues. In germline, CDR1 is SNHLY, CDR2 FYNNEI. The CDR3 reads CASSADSEQYF. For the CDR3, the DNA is TGTGCCAGCAGCGCTGATAGCGAGCAGTACTTC.